This passage covers 23 T cell receptor beta chains from one sample sequenced in a study of identical twins. One entry per CDR3 protein results from TCRdb running MiXCR on the 5' RACE reads. Of some 690,000 distinct CDR3 sequences listed, around 20% are singletons. This sample was shared with a second study, whose subject was T cells expressing NK-cell markers.

Material for sequencing was PBMCs. The receptors come from a woman younger than 35 in good health.

The chain carries TRBV6-1 and TRBJ2-7, with 8 bases lining up with TRBD2. The length of the CDR3 is 13 residues. CDR1 and CDR2 (germline): MNHNS, SASEGT. V lost 7 bases to trimming and J lost 3 bases; unmatched junction nucleotides: 5. CDR3 protein: CASTRTSHYEQYF. CDR3 bases: TGTGCCAGCACCCGGACTAGCCACTACGAGCAGTACTTC.

This clonotype came up a few times. The rearrangement joins TRBV12-3 or TRBV12-4 to TRBJ2-1; D gene ambiguous. Trimming shortened V by 2 bases and J by 7 bases, and 9 bases separated the two germline ends. CDR3 size: 13 residues. CDR3: CASSLTFGNEQFF. CDR3 coding DNA: TGTGCCAGCAGTTTAACCTTCGGGAATGAGCAGTTCTTC.

The chain is built from TRBV12-3 or TRBV12-4 and TRBJ2-1; 14 bases align to TRBD2. V was clipped by 6 bases and J by 0 bases; unmatched bases: 13. The CDR3 totals 20 residues. CDR3 loop: CASRISVGLAGVSSYNEQFF. The CDR3 nucleotides read TGTGCCAGCAGAATTAGTGTGGGACTAGCGGGAGTGAGCTCCTACAATGAGCAGTTCTTC.

This clonotype occurred many times. V and J are TRBV12-3 or TRBV12-4 and TRBJ2-1; D gene uncertain. Between the trimmed V and J ends, which lost 3 bases and 9 bases, there was a span of 9 bases. CDR3 length equals 12 residues. The CDR3 here is CASSFTSFEQFF. The CDR3 DNA sequence: TGTGCCAGCAGTTTTACCAGCTTTGAGCAGTTCTTC.

For this clonotype: A much larger clone lies a single base off, so this may be a read error. V gene TRBV20-1 combines with J gene TRBJ2-5; D may be TRBD1 (6 bases). There are 13 residues in the CDR3. V was shortened by 2 bases and J by 2 bases, with 9 bases between the two germline ends. Germline V lookup: CDR1 DFQATT, CDR2 SNEGSKA (reference sequence). DNA of the CDR3: TGCAGTGCTAGAACAGGACAGCAAGAGACCCAGTACTTC. The encoded protein is CSARTGQQETQYF.

This clonotype has only a few counts. The V and J genes are TRBV20-1 and TRBJ2-3; D gene unclear. V lost 5 bases and J lost 1, with 10 bases in between. Germline CDR1 and CDR2: DFQATT and SNEGSKA (reference sequence). This CDR3 contains 13 residues. DNA of the CDR3: TGCAGTGCTGGCCCCTCGGGCACAGATACGCAGTATTTT. Translated: CSAGPSGTDTQYF.

This chain uses TRBV20-1 with TRBJ2-3; tentatively, D is TRBD2 (5 bases). Germline V gene sequence: CDR1 DFQATT, CDR2 SNEGSKA (reference sequence). V lost 4 bases and J 9 bases, leaving 14 bases between the germline ends. There are 12 residues in the CDR3. Written as DNA, the CDR3 is TGCAGTGCTACTGGGGTCCCGGGGACGCAGTATTTT. Protein product: CSATGVPGTQYF.

A few counts support this clonotype. This chain connects TRBV6-1 to TRBJ2-2; TRBD2 might be the D (6 bases). The V end was cut by 7 bases, the J end by 3 bases, with 15 bases between. The germline gives CDR1 MNHNS, CDR2 SASEGT. The CDR3 runs to 15 residues. The CDR3 spells CASTEAGLDTGELFF. Here the CDR3 DNA reads TGTGCCAGCACCGAAGCGGGTTTGGACACCGGGGAGCTGTTTTTT.

The sample holds many counts of this clonotype. Here the CDR3 reads CASSPRRGDSTDTQYF. In nucleotides, the CDR3 is TGTGCCAGCAGCCCTAGGCGGGGGGATAGCACAGATACGCAGTATTTT. The J gene is TRBJ2-3, the V gene TRBV9, with 8 bases that match TRBD2. Germline trimming cut 4 bases from V and 0 bases from J; bases unmatched to any gene: 7. Germline V gene sequence: CDR1 SGDLS, CDR2 YYNGEE. The CDR3 loop spans 16 amino acids.

Many counts were recorded for this clonotype. V gene TRBV6-1 combines with J gene TRBJ2-5; 7 positions agree with TRBD1. The CDR3 has 13 residues. J was trimmed by 5 bases and V by 6 bases; bases with no gene match: 6. From germline, CDR1 is MNHNS and CDR2 SASEGT. The CDR3 DNA reads TGTGCCAGCAGCAACAGGGGCCAGGAGACCCAGTACTTC. It yields the protein CASSNRGQETQYF.

V and J are TRBV20-1 and TRBJ2-3, with TRBD1 matching 8 bases. The CDR3 length is 16 residues. J lost 4 bases, V lost 0 bases, and 9 bases had no gene match. CDR1 DFQATT and CDR2 SNEGSKA come from the germline V gene (reference sequence). The CDR3 here is CSARDPRTGFPDTQYF. In nucleotides, the CDR3 is TGCAGTGCTAGAGATCCCAGGACAGGGTTCCCAGATACGCAGTATTTT.

The CDR3 nucleotides are TGCGCCAGCAGGCTCTTGACTTCCGAGGAGCAGTTCTTC. Translation gives CASRLLTSEEQFF. This chain links TRBV5-1 with TRBJ2-1; D gene uncertain. Trimming removed 5 bases from V and 10 bases from J, with 16 bases in between. CDR3 size: 13 residues. CDR1 is SGHRS, CDR2 YFSETQ, per germline.

The sample holds a few counts of this clonotype. The rearrangement uses TRBV20-1 and TRBJ2-3; 8 bases map to TRBD2. CDR3 length equals 16 residues. V was clipped by 3 bases and J by 0 bases; unmatched bases: 8. CDR1 and CDR2 from the germline V gene are DFQATT and SNEGSKA (reference sequence). CDR3 region: CSASGSSGFSTDTQYF. Written as DNA, the CDR3 is TGCAGTGCTAGCGGGTCTAGCGGGTTCAGCACAGATACGCAGTATTTT.

The rearrangement links TRBV29-1 to TRBJ1-1, with D tentatively TRBD1 (5 bases). Germline lookup yields CDR1 SQVTM and CDR2 ANQGSEA. The CDR3 runs to 15 residues. This CDR3 is CIIDRGVFVNTEAFF. The CDR3 DNA reads TGCATCATAGATCGAGGGGTTTTTGTGAACACTGAAGCTTTCTTT.

The chain combines TRBV20-1 with TRBJ2-4, with D unresolved. Trimming cost V 0 bases and J 0 bases, with 9 bases left between them. Germline CDR1 reads DFQATT; CDR2 reads SNEGSKA (reference sequence). CDR3 length: 15 amino acids. This chain's CDR3 is CSARDGSRAKNIQYF. Here the CDR3 DNA reads TGCAGTGCTAGAGATGGGTCCAGAGCCAAAAACATTCAGTACTTC.

This clonotype was counted only a few times. This CDR3 reads CSAQLGPAGSPLHF. The CDR3 DNA reads TGCAGTGCGCAATTAGGCCCTGCTGGTTCACCCCTCCACTTT. V and J are TRBV20-1 and TRBJ1-6; D is unclear. Germline lookup yields CDR1 DFQATT and CDR2 SNEGSKA (reference sequence). The CDR3 contains 14 residues. The V end lost 6 bases, the J end lost 9 bases, and 18 bases lay between the germline ends.

In this sample, this clonotype turned up a few times. The chain combines TRBV12-3 or TRBV12-4 with TRBJ2-1; 13 bases are shared with TRBD2. This CDR3 region has 15 residues. V lost 6 bases, J lost 4 bases, and 3 bases stayed unmatched. Written as DNA, the CDR3 is TGTGCCAGCAGGCGACTAGCGGGGGGTTACAATGAGCAGTTCTTC. This translates into CASRRLAGGYNEQFF.

This clonotype was counted at least ten times. The chain has TRBV6-1 and TRBJ2-2; D unclear. Trimming shortened V by 3 bases and J by 5 bases, and 4 bases separated the two germline ends. Germline V gene data show CDR1 as MNHNS and CDR2 as SASEGT. This CDR3 is 12 amino acids long. This CDR3 is CASSDRTGELFF. CDR3 coding DNA: TGTGCCAGCAGTGACAGGACCGGGGAGCTGTTTTTT.

The CDR3 loop is CSGNRGLAYNEQFF. The CDR3 DNA is TGCAGTGGGAATCGTGGACTAGCCTACAATGAGCAGTTCTTC. The chain links TRBV20-1 to TRBJ2-1, with 7 bases matching TRBD2. Germline V CDR1 and CDR2: DFQATT, SNEGSKA (reference sequence). V lost 7 bases to trimming and J lost 2 bases; unmatched junction nucleotides: 8. This CDR3 has 14 residues.

This clonotype was counted many times. The V and J genes are TRBV20-1 and TRBJ1-2; D might be TRBD1 (5 bases). In germline, CDR1 is DFQATT, CDR2 SNEGSKA (reference sequence). The CDR3 covers 15 residues. Trimming pared 6 bases from V and 4 bases from J, leaving 21 bases between. The CDR3 coding sequence is TGCAGTGCCCATGCATATCAGGGAGGTGGCTATGGCTACACCTTC. Translation gives CSAHAYQGGGYGYTF.

This clonotype was counted a few times. The chain uses TRBV20-1 and TRBJ2-3, with a possible D match to TRBD2 (7 bases). The germline V and J ends were trimmed by 6 bases and 4 bases, with 14 bases remaining between them. Germline loops: CDR1 DFQATT, CDR2 SNEGSKA (reference sequence). The CDR3 runs 13 residues. As DNA, the CDR3 is TGCAGTGCCCAAAGGGGGGGTGCAGATACGCAGTATTTT. This encodes CSAQRGGADTQYF.

This clonotype showed up many times. The chain uses TRBV5-1 and TRBJ1-1; weak D call: TRBD1 (6 bases). Germline assignment: CDR1 SGHRS and CDR2 YFSETQ. CDR3 length: 16 amino acids. Deletions cut 2 bases from V and 5 bases from J, with 19 bases between. CDR3 loop: CASSFRGGGASTEAFF. The CDR3 coding sequence is TGCGCCAGCAGCTTTAGAGGCGGGGGCGCGTCGACTGAAGCTTTCTTT.

The chain employs TRBV12-3 or TRBV12-4 and TRBJ2-7, with a tentative D call TRBD1 (6 bases). This CDR3 comprises 13 residues. The V gene lost 6 bases and the J gene lost 3 bases, with 12 bases spanning the gap. The CDR3, as DNA: TGTGCCAGCAGGCCAGGGGCTTTCTACGAGCAGTACTTC. It yields the protein CASRPGAFYEQYF.